This TCR beta chain was found in a study of blood T cell repertoires in COVID-19. Study-level background: The origin of the acute and convalescent COVID-19 samples was the United States, Italy and Spain. From T cells, B-cell-depleted T cells, or PBMCs came the material, which was cDNA or gDNA.

The V end lost 6 bases, the J end lost 3 bases, and 3 bases lay between the germline ends. Germline V lookup: CDR1 SNHLY, CDR2 FYNNEI. This CDR3 is 11 amino acids long. Study processing details: Reference gene primers were amplified, and this amplification served to estimate nucleated cell counts. TCRdb's table, derived via immunoSEQ multiplex PCR, lists solely in-frame clones and lacks some. V, J and clone size reflect that table, while D and trimming were determined from the DNA. The sample consists of roughly 100,000 clones, around 93% of them appearing once. This clonotype originated in a man over 45 with acute or convalescent COVID-19. Sequencing input: peripheral blood. V and J are TRBV2 and TRBJ2-1; no reliable D call. The CDR3 nucleotides are TGTGCCAGCAGCGGCTACAATGAGCAGTTCTTC. This encodes CASSGYNEQFF.